The 28 T cell receptor beta chains given below trace back to one sample, sequenced in a study of shared clonotypes between healthy human individuals. TCRdb's table, derived via immunoSEQ multiplex PCR, lists solely in-frame clones and lacks some. The data hold over a million clones, with 96% observed a single time. The sequenced material came from naive CD4+ T cells sorted from blood. As to subset: CD45RA+ positively selected. These receptors were collected from a man in his thirties or forties in good health.

The chain recombines TRBV12-5 with TRBJ1-1; D is ambiguous. This CDR3 comprises 12 residues. Trimming left V 4 bases short and J 1 base short, with 4 bases between. CDR1 is LGHNT, CDR2 FRNRAP, per germline. The CDR3 bases are TGTGCTAGTGGTTCAGAGAACACTGAAGCTTTCTTT. Translating it yields CASGSENTEAFF.

This clone was seen a single time. This chain connects TRBV4-3 to TRBJ2-7, with D perhaps TRBD2 (7 bases). The CDR3 sequence is 16 residues long. The ends were cut back, 0 bases at V and 2 bases at J, with 14 bases in the middle. Germline V gene lookup returns CDR1 LGHNA and CDR2 YSLEER. DNA for the CDR3: TGCGCCAGCAGCCAAGATCCAACGGGGGGCGCCTACGAGCAGTACTTC. Translating gives CASSQDPTGGAYEQYF.

The V gene is TRBV19, the J gene TRBJ2-4; D might be TRBD2 (6 bases). CDR3 size: 16 residues. V gave up 6 bases and J gave up 0 bases, with 15 bases separating them. In germline, CDR1 is LNHDA, CDR2 SQIVND (reference sequence). The CDR3: CASSIGGPIAKNIQYF. The CDR3 nucleotides read TGTGCCAGTAGCATCGGAGGGCCGATAGCCAAAAACATTCAGTACTTC.

Worth noting for this clone: This sample also contains other DNA sequences that code for the same CDR3. The V and J genes are TRBV5-1 and TRBJ2-2; D remains unclear. Looked up from germline, CDR1 is SGHRS and CDR2 is YFSETQ. CDR3 length: 15 residues. V dropped 0 bases and J dropped 4 bases, with 10 bases sitting between them. In nucleotides, the CDR3 is TGCGCCAGCAGCTTGGCCTTGGGTCCCACCGGGGAGCTGTTTTTT. The encoded protein is CASSLALGPTGELFF.

The rearrangement links TRBV13 to TRBJ2-5; D gene ambiguous. Germline-derived CDR1 and CDR2 are PRHDT and FYEKMQ (reference sequence). The CDR3 contains 12 residues. The V gene lost 5 bases and the J gene lost 5 bases, with 9 bases spanning the gap. CDR3 nucleotide sequence: TGTGCCAGCAGCACCCCGCGGGAGACCCAGTACTTC. This encodes CASSTPRETQYF.

This chain uses TRBV7-2 with TRBJ2-1, with TRBD2 matching over 8 bases. Germline V CDR1 and CDR2: SGHTA, FQGNSA. The CDR3 length is 15 residues. The ends lost 4 bases at V and 6 bases at J; junction bases unmatched: 8. The CDR3 nucleotides read TGTGCCAGCAGCTACAGCGGGAGTTGGGGCAATGAGCAGTTCTTC. Translation: CASSYSGSWGNEQFF.

The chain links TRBV7-6 to TRBJ2-2; 11 bases line up with TRBD2. CDR1 is SGHVS and CDR2 is FNYEAQ in the germline V gene. The junction had 3 bases not matched to a gene; V was cut back by 3 bases and J by 3 bases. The CDR3 is 16 residues long. CDR3 DNA: TGTGCCAGCAGCTTGACTAGCGGGATTTACACCGGGGAGCTGTTTTTT. Translating it yields CASSLTSGIYTGELFF.

This chain uses TRBV29-1 with TRBJ2-3; TRBD2 might be the D (5 bases). Looked up from germline, CDR1 is SQVTM and CDR2 is ANQGSEA. The V end lost 4 bases, the J end lost 10 bases, and 12 bases lay between the germline ends. This CDR3 is 11 amino acids long. CDR3 nucleotide sequence: TGCAGCGTTGCGCGCGGGCTGGCGCAGTATTTT. Amino acid sequence: CSVARGLAQYF.

This rearrangement joins TRBV5-1 to TRBJ1-5; weak D call: TRBD1 (6 bases). V lost 0 bases and J lost 1, with 20 bases in between. CDR3 length: 19 residues. Per germline, CDR1 SGHRS and CDR2 YFSETQ. This CDR3 is CASSLDRETRGTSNQPQHF. As DNA, the CDR3 is TGCGCCAGCAGCTTGGACAGGGAAACCAGAGGGACGAGCAATCAGCCCCAGCATTTT.

The chain has TRBV5-1 and TRBJ1-1; D ambiguous. V was clipped by 7 bases and J by 1 base, with 11 bases between them. The CDR3 sequence is 13 residues long. The germline V gene has CDR1 SGHRS and CDR2 YFSETQ. CDR3 DNA sequence: TGCGCCAGCGGAAACACAGCGAACACTGAAGCTTTCTTT. Its translation: CASGNTANTEAFF.

The chain combines TRBV18 with TRBJ2-7, with D hard to call. This CDR3 contains 15 residues. The ends were cut back, 1 base at V and 3 bases at J, with 13 bases in the middle. Germline CDR1 reads KGHSH; CDR2 reads LQKENI. The CDR3, as DNA: TGTGCCAGCTCACCACAGGGTGTTCAGGTCTACGAGCAGTACTTC. Translating it yields CASSPQGVQVYEQYF.

V gene TRBV18 combines with J gene TRBJ2-5; possibly TRBD1 for D (7 bases). Germline CDR1 reads KGHSH; CDR2 reads LQKENI. Trimming pared 1 base from V and 1 base from J, leaving 13 bases between. CDR3 length: 16 residues. The CDR3 DNA follows: TGTGCCAGCTCACCACTAGGTCAGGGGGGCCAAGAGACCCAGTACTTC. Translating it yields CASSPLGQGGQETQYF.

V and J are TRBV5-6 and TRBJ2-1, with 8 nucleotides matching TRBD2. This CDR3 comprises 15 residues. Germline V lookup: CDR1 SGHDT, CDR2 YYEEEE. Losses at the gene ends were 7 bases for V and 7 bases for J; bases not matched to a gene: 13. CDR3 bases: TGTGCCAGCGGCCCCGAGCGGGGGTCCCCGAATGAGCAGTTCTTC. Its protein product is CASGPERGSPNEQFF.

This sequence joins TRBV14 and TRBJ2-3; D not certain. The CDR3 totals 14 residues. V was trimmed by 0 bases and J by 0 bases, leaving 4 bases between them. Germline V lookup: CDR1 SGHDN, CDR2 FVKESK. CDR3 protein: CASSQEFSTDTQYF. CDR3 nucleotide sequence: TGTGCCAGCAGCCAAGAGTTCAGCACAGATACGCAGTATTTT.

The V call is TRBV5-1, the J call TRBJ2-7, with 7 bases identical to TRBD1. Per germline, CDR1 SGHRS and CDR2 YFSETQ. V shed 4 bases and J 0 bases; nucleotides not matched to a gene: 10. This CDR3 has 16 amino acids. The CDR3 is CASSLIGTVNSYEQYF. The CDR3, as DNA: TGCGCCAGCAGCCTAATAGGGACAGTTAACTCCTACGAGCAGTACTTC.

J is TRBJ2-5 and V is TRBV19; D is unresolved. CDR1 is LNHDA, CDR2 SQIVND, per germline (reference sequence). The CDR3 spans 14 residues. V was shortened by 6 bases and J by 1 base, with 12 bases between the two germline ends. In DNA, the CDR3 is TGTGCCAGTAGCTGGGCGGACGGCCAAGAGACCCAGTACTTC. Translating it yields CASSWADGQETQYF.

This chain links TRBV30 with TRBJ2-7, with 12 bases identical to TRBD1. This CDR3 is 13 amino acids long. The junction had 7 bases not matched to a gene; V was cut back by 4 bases and J by 9 bases. From germline, CDR1 is GTSNPN and CDR2 SVGIG (reference sequence). The CDR3 bases are TGTGCCTGGAACCGGGACAGGGGGCCGTGGCAGTACTTC. It is translated as CAWNRDRGPWQYF.

This chain connects TRBV7-2 to TRBJ1-4; no clear D gene. Germline V gene data show CDR1 as SGHTA and CDR2 as FQGNSA. This CDR3 spans 13 amino acids. The ends were cut back, 3 bases at V and 5 bases at J, with 7 bases in the middle. DNA for the CDR3: TGTGCCAGCAGCTTCTCGGGAAATGAAAAACTGTTTTTT. Residues: CASSFSGNEKLFF. The whole variable domain, filled in from reference TRBV7-2 and TRBJ1-4, reads GAGVSQSPSNKVTEKGKDVELRCDPISGHTALYWYRQSLGQGLEFLIYFQGNSAPDKSGLPSDRFSAERTGGSVSTLTIQRTQQEDSAVYLCASSFSGNEKLFFGSGTQLSVL.

The chain is built from TRBV7-2 and TRBJ2-5; D is ambiguous. This CDR3 has 14 amino acids. The germline CDR1 and CDR2 sequences are SGHTA and FQGNSA. The germline V and J ends were trimmed by 5 bases and 0 bases, with 10 bases remaining between them. The CDR3 DNA is TGTGCCAGCAGCACGACCGTGTACCAAGAGACCCAGTACTTC. Translation gives CASSTTVYQETQYF.

V and J are TRBV15 and TRBJ2-1; 10 nucleotides match TRBD2. The CDR3 consists of 17 residues. Per germline, CDR1 LNHNV and CDR2 YYDKDF (reference sequence). The V gene end was trimmed by 1 base and the J gene end by 5 bases; junction bases not matched to a gene: 8. Here the CDR3 DNA reads TGTGCCACCAGCAGAGGGCTAGCGGGAGTAATGGACAATGAGCAGTTCTTC. This gives the protein CATSRGLAGVMDNEQFF.

This chain connects TRBV9 to TRBJ2-2, with D possibly being TRBD2 (5 bases). This CDR3 has 16 residues. Looked up from germline, CDR1 is SGDLS and CDR2 is YYNGEE. Trimming left V 2 bases short and J 5 bases short, with 16 bases between. The CDR3: CASSVLTRTATGELFF. The CDR3 DNA sequence: TGTGCCAGCAGCGTCTTAACCCGGACTGCGACCGGGGAGCTGTTTTTT.

Points on this clone: Other DNA sequences in the sample encode the same CDR3. V and J are TRBV28 and TRBJ2-5; D is unresolved. V lost 5 bases, J lost 5 bases, and 6 bases lay in between. Germline values: CDR1 MDHEN, CDR2 SYDVKM. The CDR3 loop spans 11 amino acids. The CDR3 DNA reads as TGTGCCAGCAGTCCTAGGGAGACCCAGTACTTC. Its protein is CASSPRETQYF.

V and J are TRBV2 and TRBJ2-1, with 7 bases that match TRBD1. The V and J ends lost 7 bases and 6 bases, in that order; junction bases with no gene match: 6. The length of the CDR3 is 13 residues. Germline V gene data show CDR1 as SNHLY and CDR2 as FYNNEI. The DNA for the CDR3 is TGTGCCAGCACTTGGGACAGTCGCAATGAGCAGTTCTTC. It codes for CASTWDSRNEQFF. The full variable domain, in which reference TRBV2 and TRBJ2-1 provide the parts outside the CDR3, is EPEVTQTPSHQVTQMGQEVILRCVPISNHLYFYWYRQILGQKVEFLVSFYNNEISEKSEIFDDQFSVERPDGSNFTLKIRSTKLEDSAMYFCASTWDSRNEQFFGPGTRLTVL.

This clone was counted a single time. The J gene is TRBJ2-1, the V gene TRBV2; the match to TRBD1 covers 7 bases. V dropped 1 base and J dropped 15; count of bases not matched to a gene: 9. Per the germline V gene, CDR1 is SNHLY and CDR2 is FYNNEI. The CDR3 has 13 amino acids. The CDR3 spells CASSEEGALKWFF. In nucleotides, the CDR3 is TGTGCCAGCAGTGAAGAGGGGGCCCTAAAGTGGTTCTTC. Combining the CDR3 with reference TRBV2 and TRBJ2-1 gives the whole variable domain EPEVTQTPSHQVTQMGQEVILRCVPISNHLYFYWYRQILGQKVEFLVSFYNNEISEKSEIFDDQFSVERPDGSNFTLKIRSTKLEDSAMYFCASSEEGALKWFFGPGTRLTVL.

The chain links TRBV29-1 to TRBJ2-3; D gene uncertain. The CDR3 loop spans 15 amino acids. Trimming stripped 3 bases from V and 2 bases from J, with 15 bases between. Germline V gene data show CDR1 as SQVTM and CDR2 as ANQGSEA. Written as DNA, the CDR3 is TGCAGCGTTGATTACCCACAACAAGACACAGATACGCAGTATTTT. Protein product: CSVDYPQQDTDTQYF.

The chain has TRBV28 and TRBJ1-2; D may be TRBD1 (5 bases). Trimming took off 2 bases at V and 14 bases at J, with 18 bases between the two ends. This CDR3 is built from 13 residues. Germline-derived CDR1 and CDR2 are MDHEN and SYDVKM. CDR3 nucleotide sequence: TGTGCCAGCAGTTTAGTGGGGCCGGAAGCAAGGACCTTC. This translates into CASSLVGPEARTF.

The chain is built from TRBV12-5 and TRBJ1-2; 10 positions match TRBD1. The J segment lost 8 bases and the V segment lost 6 bases, leaving 3 bases of the junction unmatched. Germline V gene sequence: CDR1 LGHNT, CDR2 FRNRAP. This CDR3 is built from 12 residues. DNA of the CDR3: TGTGCTAGTGGCGGGACAGGGGAAGGCTACACCTTC. This gives the protein CASGGTGEGYTF.

This chain joins TRBV7-9 and TRBJ2-2; D ambiguous. CDR3 length: 15 amino acids. Trimming left V 7 bases short and J 0 bases short, with 12 bases between. CDR1 is SEHNR and CDR2 is FQNEAQ in the germline V gene (reference sequence). CDR3 DNA: TGTGCCAGCACCCAATGGCCAACGAACACCGGGGAGCTGTTTTTT. It codes for CASTQWPTNTGELFF.